The present T cell receptor beta chain was sequenced within a study of spatial heterogeneity in lung cancer (dated by TCRdb to between 2018 and 2021). Concerning the study at large: Beta-chain transcripts were consistently detected in greater numbers than alpha-chain transcripts, which likely reflects a higher abundance of beta-chain transcripts. Nonsynonymous mutation counts, determined by whole-exome sequencing of tumor tissue, were related to TCR repertoire features. In non-small cell lung cancer, the study made a quantitative comparison of TCR alpha and beta repertoires among multiple tumor regions, matched nontumor lung and blood. Both alpha and beta chains were TCR-sequenced in samples taken at surgery, namely 220 tumor regions, 64 matched nontumor lung samples and approximately 51 PBMC samples. In the raw uncorrected reads, each unique combination of TCR and UMI appeared more than ten times on average. Findings and caveats that apply to the study as a whole: Ubiquitous expanded tumor TCRs were detected in blood more often at tumor resection than at routine follow-up. Confirming at a functional level the hypothesis that regional TCRs recognize regional mutations was considered to require additional single-cell paired TCR alpha and beta sequencing.

The time point tag for this specimen amounts to: sample taken at primary tumor resection. Without any cell sorting, TCR sequencing was performed on whole RNA extracted either from tumor and nontumor lung tissue or from cryopreserved PBMC samples. Donors were over 60 patients with early-stage, untreated non-small cell lung cancer from the lung TRACERx cohort. Patients were selected for TCR sequencing only if sufficient RNA was available from at least two tumor regions. The germline V gene provides CDR1 MNHEY and CDR2 SVGEGT. For this chain, trimming is 8 bases at the V end and 0 bases at the J end, and the number of junction bases without a gene match is 6. The CDR3 numbers 15 residues from cysteine through phenylalanine. CDR3 DNA is the only sequence kept; it has 45 bases, read in frame from the first base. Libraries were constructed by 5' RACE. The run used a NextSeq 500. The TCR library protocol attached a unique molecular identifier to each TCR cDNA molecule to allow correction of PCR and sequencing errors. On the study's bioinformatics: TCR identification, UMI-based error correction and CDR3 extraction were all carried out with Decombinator tools. TCRs above a frequency of 2 per 1,000, corresponding to the top 1% of the tumor frequency distribution, were defined as expanded. Renyi diversity was calculated using the R vegan package after each repertoire was subsampled 100 times to 5,000 TCRs. CDR3 similarity networks were constructed using string-kernel similarity of amino acid triplets, with links drawn between CDR3s whose pairwise similarity was above 0.82. The raw public reads went through TCRdb reprocessing: fastp at Q25, MiXCR clone calling, in-frame beta chains kept. Records with the same CDR3 protein are collapsed into one entry carrying the most frequent genes and DNA. What appears here as the V and J calls and clone size reflects TCRdb's work, not the paper's. In this sample the table shows over 50,000 distinct CDR3 sequences, 8.4% of which occur a single time. Together, the top ten hold over 13% of the sample.

The sample holds many counts of this clonotype. The antigen it recognizes is unknown. Base quality data are lacking; no much larger clone is found one base away. The chain is encoded by TRBV6-2 or TRBV6-3 joined to TRBJ2-3; 9 bases in between match TRBD1. The sequenced sample was PBMCs, obtained at surgery. This TCR came from a female donor with early-stage non-small cell lung cancer. At the DNA level, the sequence is TGTGCCAGCGGATACGGGACAGGGAGCACAGATACGCAGTATTTT. Its product reads: CASGYGTGSTDTQYF.